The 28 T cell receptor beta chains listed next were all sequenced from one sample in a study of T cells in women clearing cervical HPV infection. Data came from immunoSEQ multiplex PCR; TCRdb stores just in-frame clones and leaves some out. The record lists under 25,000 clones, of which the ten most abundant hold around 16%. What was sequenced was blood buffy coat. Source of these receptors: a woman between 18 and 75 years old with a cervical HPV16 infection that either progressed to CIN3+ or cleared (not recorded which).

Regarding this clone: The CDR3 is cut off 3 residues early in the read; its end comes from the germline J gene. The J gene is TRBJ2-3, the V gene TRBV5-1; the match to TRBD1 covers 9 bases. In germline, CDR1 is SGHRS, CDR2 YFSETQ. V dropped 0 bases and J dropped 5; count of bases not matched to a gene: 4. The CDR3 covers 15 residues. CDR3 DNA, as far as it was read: TGCGCCAGCAGCTTGGGGGGACAGGGACAAGATACG. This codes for CASSLGGQGQDT. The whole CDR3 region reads CASSLGGQGQDTQYF.

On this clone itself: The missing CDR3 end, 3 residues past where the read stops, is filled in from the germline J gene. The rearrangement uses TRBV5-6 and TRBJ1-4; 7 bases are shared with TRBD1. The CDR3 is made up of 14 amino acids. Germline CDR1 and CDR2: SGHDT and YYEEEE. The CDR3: CASSPPGGSSPLFF. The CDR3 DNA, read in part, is TGTGCCAGCAGCCCCCCAGGGGGTTCTTCACCA.

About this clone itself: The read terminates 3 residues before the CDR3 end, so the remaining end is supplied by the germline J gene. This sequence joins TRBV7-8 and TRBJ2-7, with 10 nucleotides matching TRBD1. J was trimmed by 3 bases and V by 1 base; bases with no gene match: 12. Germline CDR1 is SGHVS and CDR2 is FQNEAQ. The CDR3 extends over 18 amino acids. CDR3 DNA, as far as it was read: TGTGCCAGCAGCTTAGGGACTCCGGGACAGGGGTTGGGCTACGAG. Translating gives CASSLGTPGQGLGYE. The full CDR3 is CASSLGTPGQGLGYEQYF.

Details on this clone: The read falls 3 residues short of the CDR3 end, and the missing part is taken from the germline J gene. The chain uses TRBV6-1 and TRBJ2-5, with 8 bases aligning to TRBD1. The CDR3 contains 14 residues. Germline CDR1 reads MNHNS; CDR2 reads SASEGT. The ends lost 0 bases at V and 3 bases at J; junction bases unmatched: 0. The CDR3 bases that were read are TGTGCCAGCAGTGAAGCGACAGGGGAAGAGACC. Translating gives CASSEATGEET. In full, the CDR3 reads CASSEATGEETQYF.

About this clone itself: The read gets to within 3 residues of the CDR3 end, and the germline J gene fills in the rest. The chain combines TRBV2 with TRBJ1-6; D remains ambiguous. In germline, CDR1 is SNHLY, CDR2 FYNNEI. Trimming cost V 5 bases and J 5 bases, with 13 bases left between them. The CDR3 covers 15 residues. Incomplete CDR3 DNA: TGTGCCAGCAGTCTCTCCGACTTGGATAATTCACCC. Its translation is CASSLSDLDNSP. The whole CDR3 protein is CASSLSDLDNSPLHF.

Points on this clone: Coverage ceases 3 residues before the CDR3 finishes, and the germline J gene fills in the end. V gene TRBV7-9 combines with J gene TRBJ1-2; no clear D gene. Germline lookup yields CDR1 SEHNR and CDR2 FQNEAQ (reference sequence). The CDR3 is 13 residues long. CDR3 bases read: TGTGCCAGCAGCTTAGGTGAAACCTACGAC. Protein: CASSLGETYD. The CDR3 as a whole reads CASSLGETYDYTF. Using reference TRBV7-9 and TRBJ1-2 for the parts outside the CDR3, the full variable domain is DTGVSQNPRHKITKRGQNVTFRCDPISEHNRLYWYRQTLGQGPEFLTYFQNEAQLEKSRLLSDRFSAERPKGSFSTLEIQRTEQGDSAMYLCASSLGETYDYTFGSGTRLTVV.

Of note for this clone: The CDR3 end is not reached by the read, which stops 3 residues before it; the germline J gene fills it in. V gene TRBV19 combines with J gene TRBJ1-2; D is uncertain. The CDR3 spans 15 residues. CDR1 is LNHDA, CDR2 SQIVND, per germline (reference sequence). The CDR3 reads CASSIGEYYNNDYTF. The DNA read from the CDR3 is TGTGCCAGTAGTATAGGTGAATACTACAACAATGAC.

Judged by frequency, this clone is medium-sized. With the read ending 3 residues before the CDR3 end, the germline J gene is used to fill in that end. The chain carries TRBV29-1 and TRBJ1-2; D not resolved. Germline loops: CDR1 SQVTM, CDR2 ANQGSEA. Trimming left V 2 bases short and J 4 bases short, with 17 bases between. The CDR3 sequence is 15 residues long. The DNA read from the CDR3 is TGCAGCGTTGAACAGCCCGTAACAGAGAGCTATGGC. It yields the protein CSVEQPVTESYG. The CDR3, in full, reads CSVEQPVTESYGYTF.

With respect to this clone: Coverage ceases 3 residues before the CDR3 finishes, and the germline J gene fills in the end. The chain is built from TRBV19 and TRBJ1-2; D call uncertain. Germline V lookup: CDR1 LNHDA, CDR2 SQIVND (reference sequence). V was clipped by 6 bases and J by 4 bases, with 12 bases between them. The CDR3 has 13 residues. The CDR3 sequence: CASRQPAGYGYTF. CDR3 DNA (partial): TGTGCCAGTAGACAACCGGCGGGCTATGGC.

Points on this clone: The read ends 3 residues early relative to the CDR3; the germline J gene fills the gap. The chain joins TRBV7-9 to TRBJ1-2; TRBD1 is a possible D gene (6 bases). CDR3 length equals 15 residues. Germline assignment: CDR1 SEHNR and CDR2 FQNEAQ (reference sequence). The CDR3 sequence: CASSPAPGGRDDYTF. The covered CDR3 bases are TGTGCCAGCAGCCCCGCCCCGGGGGGCCGGGATGAC.

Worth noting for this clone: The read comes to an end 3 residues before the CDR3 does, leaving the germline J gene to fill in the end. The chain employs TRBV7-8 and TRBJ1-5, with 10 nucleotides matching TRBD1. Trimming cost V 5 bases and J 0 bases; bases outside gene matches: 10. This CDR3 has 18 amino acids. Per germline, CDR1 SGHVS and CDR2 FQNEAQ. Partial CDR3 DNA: TGTGCCAGCAGCGCCCGGGACAGGGGAATTCATAGCAATCAGCCC. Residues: CASSARDRGIHSNQP. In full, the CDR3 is CASSARDRGIHSNQPQHF.

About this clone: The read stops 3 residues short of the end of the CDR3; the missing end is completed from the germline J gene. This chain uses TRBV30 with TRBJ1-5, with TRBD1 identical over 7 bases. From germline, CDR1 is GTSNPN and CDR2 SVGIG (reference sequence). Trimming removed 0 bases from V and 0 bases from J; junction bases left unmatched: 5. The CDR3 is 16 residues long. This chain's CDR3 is CAWSVGTDFSNQPQHF. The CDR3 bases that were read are TGTGCCTGGAGTGTCGGGACAGACTTTAGCAATCAGCCC.

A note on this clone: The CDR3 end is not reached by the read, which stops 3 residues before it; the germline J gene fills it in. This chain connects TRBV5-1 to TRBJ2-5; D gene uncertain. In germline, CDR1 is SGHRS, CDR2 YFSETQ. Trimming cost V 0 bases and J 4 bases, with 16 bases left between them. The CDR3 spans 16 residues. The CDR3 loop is CASSLDLVRHRETQYF. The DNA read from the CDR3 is TGCGCCAGCAGCTTGGACCTCGTAAGACACCGAGAGACC. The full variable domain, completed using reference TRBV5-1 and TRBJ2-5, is KAGVTQTPRYLIKTRGQQVTLSCSPISGHRSVSWYQQTPGQGLQFLFEYFSETQRNKGNFPGRFSGRQFSNSRSEMNVSTLELGDSALYLCASSLDLVRHRETQYFGPGTRLLVL.

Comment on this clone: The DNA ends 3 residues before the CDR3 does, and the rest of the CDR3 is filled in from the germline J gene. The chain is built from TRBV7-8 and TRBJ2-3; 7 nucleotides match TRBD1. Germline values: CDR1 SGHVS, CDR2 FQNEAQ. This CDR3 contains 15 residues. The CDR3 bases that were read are TGTGCCAGCAGACCGAGGGGGCCAACTAGGGGGACG. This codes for CASRPRGPTRGT. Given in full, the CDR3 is CASRPRGPTRGTQYF.

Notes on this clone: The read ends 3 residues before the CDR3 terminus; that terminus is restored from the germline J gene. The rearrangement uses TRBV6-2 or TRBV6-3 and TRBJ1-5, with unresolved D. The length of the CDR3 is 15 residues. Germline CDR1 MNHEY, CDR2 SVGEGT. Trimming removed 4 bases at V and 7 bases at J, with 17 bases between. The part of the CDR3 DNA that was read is TGTGCCAGCAGTTTCGCCACTAAGAAGGTCCAGCCC. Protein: CASSFATKKVQP. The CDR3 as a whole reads CASSFATKKVQPQHF.

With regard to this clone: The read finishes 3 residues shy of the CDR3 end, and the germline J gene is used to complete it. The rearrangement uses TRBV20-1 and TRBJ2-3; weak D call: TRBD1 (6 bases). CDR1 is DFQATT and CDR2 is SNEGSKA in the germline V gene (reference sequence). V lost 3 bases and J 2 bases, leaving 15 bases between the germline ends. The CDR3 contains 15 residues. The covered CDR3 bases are TGCAGTGCTAGCGTTACAGGGAGCTTCACAGATACG. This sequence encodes CSASVTGSFTDT. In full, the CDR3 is CSASVTGSFTDTQYF.

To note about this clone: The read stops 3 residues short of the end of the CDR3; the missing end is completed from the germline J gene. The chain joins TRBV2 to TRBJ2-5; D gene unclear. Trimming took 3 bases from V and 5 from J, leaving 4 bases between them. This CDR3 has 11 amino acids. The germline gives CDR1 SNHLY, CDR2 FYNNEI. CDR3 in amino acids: CASSDYETQYF. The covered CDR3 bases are TGTGCCAGCAGTGATTATGAGACC. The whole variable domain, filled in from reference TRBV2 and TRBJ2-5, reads EPEVTQTPSHQVTQMGQEVILRCVPISNHLYFYWYRQILGQKVEFLVSFYNNEISEKSEIFDDQFSVERPDGSNFTLKIRSTKLEDSAMYFCASSDYETQYFGPGTRLLVL.

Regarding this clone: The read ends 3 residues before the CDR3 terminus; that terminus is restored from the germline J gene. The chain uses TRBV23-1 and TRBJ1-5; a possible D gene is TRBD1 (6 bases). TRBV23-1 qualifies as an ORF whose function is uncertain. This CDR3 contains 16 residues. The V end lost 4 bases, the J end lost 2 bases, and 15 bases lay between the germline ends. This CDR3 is CASSLPTPGGNQPQHF. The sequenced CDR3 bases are TGCGCCAGCAGTCTCCCAACGCCAGGGGGCAATCAGCCC.

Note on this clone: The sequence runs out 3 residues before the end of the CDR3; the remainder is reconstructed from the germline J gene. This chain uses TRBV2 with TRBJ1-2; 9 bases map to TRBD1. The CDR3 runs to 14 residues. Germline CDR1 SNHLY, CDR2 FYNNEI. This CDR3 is CASGEQGAYNDYTF. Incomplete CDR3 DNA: TGTGCCAGCGGAGAACAGGGGGCCTACAATGAC.

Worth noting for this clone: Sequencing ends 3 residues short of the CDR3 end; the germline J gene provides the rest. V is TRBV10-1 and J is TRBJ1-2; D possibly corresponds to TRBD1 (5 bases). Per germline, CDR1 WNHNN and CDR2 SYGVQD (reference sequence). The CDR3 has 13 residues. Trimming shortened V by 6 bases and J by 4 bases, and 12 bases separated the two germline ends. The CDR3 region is CASSTREPYGYTF. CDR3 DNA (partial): TGCGCCAGCAGCACCAGGGAACCCTATGGC.

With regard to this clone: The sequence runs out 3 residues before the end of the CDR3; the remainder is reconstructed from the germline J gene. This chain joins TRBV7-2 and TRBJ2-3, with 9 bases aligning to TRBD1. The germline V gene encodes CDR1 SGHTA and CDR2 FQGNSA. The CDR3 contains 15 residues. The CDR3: CASSPQGASNQPQYF. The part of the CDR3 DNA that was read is TGTGCCAGCAGCCCACAGGGGGCGAGCAATCAGCCG.

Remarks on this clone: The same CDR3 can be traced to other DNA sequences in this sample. The CDR3 bases that were read are TGTGCCAGCTCCCCCTCCCCCAGACAGGGAGAAGAGACC. This translates into CASSPSPRQGEET. The full CDR3 protein reads CASSPSPRQGEETQYF. The V and J genes are TRBV18 and TRBJ2-5; 7 nucleotides agree with TRBD1. The read halts 3 residues ahead of the CDR3 end, with the missing end drawn from the germline J gene. V shed 6 bases and J 3 bases; nucleotides not matched to a gene: 13. The CDR3 runs 16 residues. Per the germline V gene, CDR1 is KGHSH and CDR2 is LQKENI.

The DNA read from the CDR3 is TGTGCCAGCAGCTCAAGTAGTGATAAAGAGACC. Its protein product is CASSSSSDKET. The CDR3, in full, reads CASSSSSDKETQYF. The chain couples TRBV11-2 to TRBJ2-5; D is unclear. The DNA ends 3 residues before the CDR3 does, and the rest of the CDR3 is filled in from the germline J gene. V lost 4 bases to trimming and J lost 3 bases, with 12 bases between them. The CDR3 spans 14 residues. Germline lookup yields CDR1 SGHAT and CDR2 FQNNGV.

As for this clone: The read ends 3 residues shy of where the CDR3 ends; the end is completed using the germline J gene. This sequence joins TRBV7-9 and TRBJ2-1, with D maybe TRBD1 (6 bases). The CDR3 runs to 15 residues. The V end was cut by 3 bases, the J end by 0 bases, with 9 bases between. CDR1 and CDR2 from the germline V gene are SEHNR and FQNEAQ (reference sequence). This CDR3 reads CASSFQGSSYNEQFF. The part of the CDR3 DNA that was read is TGTGCCAGCAGCTTCCAGGGGTCCTCCTACAATGAG. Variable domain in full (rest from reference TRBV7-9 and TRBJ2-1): DTGVSQNPRHKITKRGQNVTFRCDPISEHNRLYWYRQTLGQGPEFLTYFQNEAQLEKSRLLSDRFSAERPKGSFSTLEIQRTEQGDSAMYLCASSFQGSSYNEQFFGPGTRLTVL.

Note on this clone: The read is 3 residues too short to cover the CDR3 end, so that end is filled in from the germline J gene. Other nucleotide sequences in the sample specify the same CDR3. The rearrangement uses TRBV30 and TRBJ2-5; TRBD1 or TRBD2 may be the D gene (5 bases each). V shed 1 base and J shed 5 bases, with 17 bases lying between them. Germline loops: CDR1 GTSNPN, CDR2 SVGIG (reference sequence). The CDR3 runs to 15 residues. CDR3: CAWSGRQGRGETQYF. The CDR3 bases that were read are TGTGCCTGGAGTGGGAGGCAGGGTCGTGGGGAGACC. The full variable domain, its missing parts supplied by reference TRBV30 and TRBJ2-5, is SQTIHQWPATLVQPVGSPLSLECTVEGTSNPNLYWYRQAAGRGLQLLFYSVGIGQISSEVPQNLSASRPQDRQFILSSKKLLLSDSGFYLCAWSGRQGRGETQYFGPGTRLLVL.

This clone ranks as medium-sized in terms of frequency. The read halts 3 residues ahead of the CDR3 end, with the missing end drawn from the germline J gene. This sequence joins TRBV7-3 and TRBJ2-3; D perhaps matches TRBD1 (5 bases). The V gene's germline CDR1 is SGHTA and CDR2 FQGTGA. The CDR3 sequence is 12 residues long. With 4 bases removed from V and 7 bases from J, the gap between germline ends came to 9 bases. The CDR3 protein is CASSSTGNTQYF. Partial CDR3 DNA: TGTGCCAGCAGCTCTACAGGAAATACG.

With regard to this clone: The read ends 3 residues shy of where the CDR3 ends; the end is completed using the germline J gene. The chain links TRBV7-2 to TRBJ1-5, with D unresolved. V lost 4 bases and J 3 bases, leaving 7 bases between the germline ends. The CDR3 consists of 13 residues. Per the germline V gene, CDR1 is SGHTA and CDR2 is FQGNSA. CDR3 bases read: TGTGCCAGCAGCTCCATTTCCAATCAGCCC. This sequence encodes CASSSISNQP. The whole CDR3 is CASSSISNQPQHF.

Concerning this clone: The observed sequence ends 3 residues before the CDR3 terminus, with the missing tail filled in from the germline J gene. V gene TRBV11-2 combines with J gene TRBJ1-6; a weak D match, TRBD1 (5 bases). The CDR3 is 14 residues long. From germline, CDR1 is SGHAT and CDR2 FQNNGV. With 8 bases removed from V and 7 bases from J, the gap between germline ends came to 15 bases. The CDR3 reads CASSLMGGNSPLHF. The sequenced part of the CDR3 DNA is TGTGCCAGCTCTCTCATGGGGGGGAATTCACCC.